The clone carrying this T cell receptor (beta chain) was detected once. Antigen: not known. This specimen belongs to a study of vaccination effects on CD4 cells after COVID-19. Clones were read by immunoSEQ multiplex PCR, and TCRdb kept only the in-frame ones, dropping some. The table includes about 24,000 clones, approximately 69% detected once. Under the ViraFEST assay, PBMC were stimulated with viral peptide pools so that antigen-specific CD4+ T cells expanded. Sequencing was performed afterwards. With about 9 days of culture completed, CD4+ T cells were isolated. Participants were vaccinated with two doses of either the BNT162b2 or mRNA-1273 vaccine. Trimming shortened V by 3 bases and J by 2 bases, and 5 bases separated the two germline ends. Germline assignment: CDR1 WSHSY and CDR2 SAAADI. This CDR3 contains 13 residues.

The input for sequencing was CD4+ T cells from PBMCs cultured with SARS-CoV-2 spike peptides, taken after COVID-19 vaccination. The chain has TRBV10-2 and TRBJ1-5; D is uncertain. This sequence originates from a human donor who received a COVID-19 vaccine. The CDR3, as DNA: TGCGCCAGCAGTGATAATCGCAATCAGCCCCAGCATTTT. The encoded protein is CASSDNRNQPQHF.